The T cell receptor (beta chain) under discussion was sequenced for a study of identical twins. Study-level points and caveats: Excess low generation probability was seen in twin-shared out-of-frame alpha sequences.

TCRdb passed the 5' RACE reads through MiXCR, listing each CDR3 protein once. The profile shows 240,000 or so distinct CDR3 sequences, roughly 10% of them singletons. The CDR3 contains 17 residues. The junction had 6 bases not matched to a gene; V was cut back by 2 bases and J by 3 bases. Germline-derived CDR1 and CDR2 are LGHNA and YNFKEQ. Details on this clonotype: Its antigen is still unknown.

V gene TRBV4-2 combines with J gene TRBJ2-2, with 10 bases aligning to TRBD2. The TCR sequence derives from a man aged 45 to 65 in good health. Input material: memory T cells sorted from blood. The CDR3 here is CASSQLPSGGDTGELFF. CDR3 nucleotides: TGTGCCAGCAGCCAACTTCCTAGCGGGGGTGACACCGGGGAGCTGTTTTTT.